A selection of T cell receptor beta chains follows, all from one sample in a study of T cell repertoires in cytomegalovirus infection. Each CDR3 protein is one row after TCRdb ran MiXCR on the reads. The top ten clones hold 65% to 85% of a sample with about 27,000 distinct CDR3 sequences, approximately 18% of them seen once. Their antigens are not known. Sequencing was performed on CD8+ T cells from cultured PBMCs, taken from culture after CMV antigen stimulation. The receptors derive from a human donor in good health (CMV status not recorded). Some clones in this sample may be carry-over from other donors' samples. Both conserved end residues are part of each CDR3. D genes are given only for firm matches. Clone size is given for some rows only: seen once, a few or many times, or a class if the clone is expanded.

V,J,D,size,length,DNA,CDR3
TRBV7-9,TRBJ1-2,TRBD1,.,12,TGTGCCAGCAGCTCGACAGGGGATGGCTACACCTTC,CASSSTGDGYTF
TRBV28,TRBJ1-2,TRBD1,.,15,TGTGCCAGCAGTTTTGAGGACAGGGGACTGAGGGGCTACACCTTC,CASSFEDRGLRGYTF
TRBV11-3,TRBJ2-1,TRBD2,.,16,TGTGCCAGCAGCTTAGGCGGCGGGAGCTCCTACAATGAGCAGTTCTTC,CASSLGGGSSYNEQFF
TRBV20-1,TRBJ1-2,TRBD1,.,11,TGCAGTGCCTGGACAGGCCTGGGCTACACCTTC,CSAWTGLGYTF
TRBV6-6,TRBJ2-5,TRBD2,.,14,TGTGCCACCTTTTTTAGCGGGGGGAGGGAGACCCAGTACTTC,CATFFSGGRETQYF
TRBV7-2,TRBJ2-5,TRBD2,.,17,TGTGCCAGCAGCTTAGCGCGCGGGGGGGCGACACAAGAGACCCAGTACTTC,CASSLARGGATQETQYF
TRBV20-1,TRBJ2-1,.,.,13,TGCAGTGCTTACGAGGTCCTTTACAATGAGCAGTTCTTC,CSAYEVLYNEQFF
TRBV5-8,TRBJ2-5,.,many,13,TGTGCCAGCAGCTTGAACATCCAAGAGACCCAGTACTTC,CASSLNIQETQYF
TRBV5-4,TRBJ2-1,TRBD2,.,14,TGTGCCAGCAGCTGGGGGGGACCCTACAATGAGCAGTTCTTC,CASSWGGPYNEQFF
TRBV7-2,TRBJ2-7,.,.,15,TGTGCCAGCAGCCCAGAAAGGGGGAGATCCTACGAGCAGTACTTC,CASSPERGRSYEQYF
TRBV28,TRBJ2-1,TRBD2,many,17,TGTGCCAGCAGTCCCGAGGAGGGACTAGCTCTATACAATGAGCAGTTCTTC,CASSPEEGLALYNEQFF
TRBV19,TRBJ1-1,.,.,15,TGTGCCAGTAGTATAAGTCTCCAGTGGGGAGCTGAAGCTTTCTTT,CASSISLQWGAEAFF
TRBV4-3,TRBJ2-1,TRBD2,many,17,TGCGCCAGCAGCCAAGATTTCACTAGCGGGAGCGTGGGTGAGCAGTTCTTC,CASSQDFTSGSVGEQFF
TRBV5-5,TRBJ1-5,TRBD1,.,17,TGTGCCAGCAGCCAAAAAATGACAGGGTTTGGCAATCAGCCCCAGCATTTT,CASSQKMTGFGNQPQHF
TRBV7-9,TRBJ1-5,.,few,16,TGTGCCAGCAGCTTAGCGGCCCGGGGGGGCAATCAGCCCCAGCATTTT,CASSLAARGGNQPQHF
TRBV14,TRBJ2-1,.,.,15,TGTGCCAGCAGCCAAGTCCGCGGGCTGGGCGGGGAGCAGTTCTTC,CASSQVRGLGGEQFF
TRBV6-2/TRBV6-3,TRBJ2-3,TRBD2,.,17,TGTGCCAGCAGCCAAGGACTAGCGGGAGGTCCATGGGATACGCAGTATTTT,CASSQGLAGGPWDTQYF
TRBV7-2,TRBJ2-3,.,.,13,TGTGCCAGCAGCCTTTTAAGCACAGATACGCAGTATTTT,CASSLLSTDTQYF
TRBV20-1,TRBJ1-1,TRBD1,.,15,TGCAGTGCGCGCGGGACAGGGGGCGCGGACACTGAAGCTTTCTTT,CSARGTGGADTEAFF
TRBV29-1,TRBJ1-1,TRBD1,few,13,TGCAGCGTTCCGGGACAGACGAACACTGAAGCTTTCTTT,CSVPGQTNTEAFF
TRBV6-1,TRBJ1-1,.,many,13,TGTGCCAGCAGTGAACACTCGAACACTGAAGCTTTCTTT,CASSEHSNTEAFF
TRBV6-6,TRBJ2-7,.,.,14,TGTGCCAGCAGTAAGATCGGGACTCCCTACGAGCAGTACTTC,CASSKIGTPYEQYF
TRBV7-8,TRBJ2-2,TRBD2,.,19,TGTGCCAGCAGCTTAAGAAATCCAGCGGGGGGGCGGGACACCGGGGAGCTGTTTTTT,CASSLRNPAGGRDTGELFF
TRBV7-2,TRBJ1-4,TRBD1,few,17,TGTGCCAGCAGCCGCGGACAGGGCCGAGCAACTAATGAAAAACTGTTTTTT,CASSRGQGRATNEKLFF
TRBV10-3,TRBJ2-7,TRBD2,.,16,TGTGCCATCAGTGTGGGTAGGGAGGGAACGTGGCACGAGCAGTACTTC,CAISVGREGTWHEQYF
TRBV6-1,TRBJ2-5,.,.,16,TGTGCCAGCAGCGAGAACGGCAGGGGATGGGGGGAGACCCAGTACTTC,CASSENGRGWGETQYF
TRBV6-2/TRBV6-3,TRBJ2-7,.,many,14,TGTGCCAGCAGTTACTCGGAATCATCCAACGAGCAGTACTTC,CASSYSESSNEQYF
TRBV11-2,TRBJ2-1,.,few,15,TGTGCCAGCAGCTTAGGGATGGGTTCCTACAATGAGCAGTTCTTC,CASSLGMGSYNEQFF
TRBV5-1,TRBJ1-1,.,few,13,TGCGCCAGCAGCGGCTCCCAGGGGACTGAAGCTTTCTTT,CASSGSQGTEAFF
TRBV7-9,TRBJ1-1,.,.,14,TGTGCCAGCAGGGGGGGGCAGAGGAACACTGAAGCTTTCTTT,CASRGGQRNTEAFF
TRBV19,TRBJ2-7,.,.,14,TGTGCCAGTACCCGGGGAGACAGGATCGGCGAGCAGTACTTC,CASTRGDRIGEQYF
TRBV12-3/TRBV12-4,TRBJ1-1,TRBD1,.,15,TGTGCCAGCAGCTACGGCTCAACAGGGGGCACTGAAGCTTTCTTT,CASSYGSTGGTEAFF
TRBV29-1,TRBJ2-6,.,.,16,TGCAGCGTCCCTGAACGTGCCCGCTCTGGGGCCAACGTCCTGACTTTC,CSVPERARSGANVLTF
TRBV12-3/TRBV12-4,TRBJ2-1,TRBD2,few,16,TGTGCCAGCAACCCGACTAGCGGGAGCTCCTACAATGAGCAGTTCTTC,CASNPTSGSSYNEQFF
TRBV7-8,TRBJ2-2,TRBD1,.,15,TGTGCCAGCAGGCTTTCCGGGACAGCGACCGGGGAGCTGTTTTTT,CASRLSGTATGELFF
TRBV19,TRBJ2-7,.,.,11,TGTGCCAGTAGTATAGGGGGCGAGCAGTACTTC,CASSIGGEQYF
TRBV6-2/TRBV6-3,TRBJ2-4,.,few,19,TGTGCCAGCAGCCTAGGAGGGCCCCAGCGTTGGGGAGGCAAAAACATTCAGTACTTC,CASSLGGPQRWGGKNIQYF
TRBV7-2,TRBJ1-5,.,few,14,TGTGCCAGCAGCTTGGAACAGGGATACCAGCCCCAGCATTTT,CASSLEQGYQPQHF
TRBV12-3/TRBV12-4,TRBJ2-1,TRBD2,.,15,TGTGCCAGCAGTCCCGGGGCTAGCGGGAGGAATGAGCAGTTCTTC,CASSPGASGRNEQFF
TRBV7-2,TRBJ1-5,TRBD1,.,16,TGTGCCAGCAGTTCACACCGGAAAGGGGGCGGACAGCCCCAGCATTTT,CASSSHRKGGGQPQHF